These T cell receptor beta chains were read from a single sample in a study of T cell clonotyping in hematopoietic cell transplantation. Clones were sequenced by immunoSEQ multiplex PCR, and TCRdb holds only the in-frame ones, with some missing. The repertoire holds over 10,000 clones, with approximately 90% as singletons. Sequencing was performed on peripheral blood mononuclear cells. These receptors originate from a woman aged 50 to 60 in good health. Some clones in this sample may be carry-over from other donors' samples. CDR3s include the opening cysteine and the closing phenylalanine or tryptophan. Fields, in order: D gene, J gene, V gene, clone size, CDR3 DNA, CDR3 protein. D genes are given only for firm matches. Clone size is stated in some rows and not others, as once, few, many or a class when expanded.

D gene: -; J gene: TRBJ2-2; V gene: TRBV7-8; clone size: few; CDR3 DNA: TGTGCCAGCAGCCCCAGCGGAGCTTCGAACACCGGGGAGCTGTTTTTT; CDR3 protein: CASSPSGASNTGELFF
D gene: TRBD2; J gene: TRBJ2-3; V gene: TRBV6-5; clone size: -; CDR3 DNA: TGTGCCAGCAGTGGGACTAGCGAAGATACGCAGTATTTT; CDR3 protein: CASSGTSEDTQYF
D gene: -; J gene: TRBJ1-2; V gene: TRBV13; clone size: -; CDR3 DNA: TGTGCCAGCAGCTCCCGGGCAGGGCTAAACTATGGCTACACCTTC; CDR3 protein: CASSSRAGLNYGYTF
D gene: -; J gene: TRBJ2-7; V gene: TRBV28; clone size: -; CDR3 DNA: TGTGCCAGCAGCCTGACATATTTCGGGGGCTACGAGCAGTACTTC; CDR3 protein: CASSLTYFGGYEQYF
D gene: TRBD1; J gene: TRBJ2-7; V gene: TRBV28; clone size: once; CDR3 DNA: TGTGCCGGCAGAAGCTCTCCGGACAGGGGCCAGGCGGTAATGTACGAGCAGTACTTC; CDR3 protein: CAGRSSPDRGQAVMYEQYF
D gene: -; J gene: TRBJ2-1; V gene: TRBV27; clone size: -; CDR3 DNA: TGTGCCAGCAGTAGCGGGTCCGTCTCCTACAATGAGCAGTTCTTC; CDR3 protein: CASSSGSVSYNEQFF
D gene: -; J gene: TRBJ1-1; V gene: TRBV2; clone size: -; CDR3 DNA: TGTGCCAGCATAGAACAGCTGAACACTGAAGCTTTCTTT; CDR3 protein: CASIEQLNTEAFF
D gene: -; J gene: TRBJ1-2; V gene: TRBV5-6; clone size: few; CDR3 DNA: TGTGCCAGCAGCTTCTCTCCCGGGAGCTCATACTATGGCTACACCTTC; CDR3 protein: CASSFSPGSSYYGYTF
D gene: -; J gene: TRBJ1-6; V gene: TRBV11-2; clone size: -; CDR3 DNA: TGTGCCAGCAGCTTAGTCGCAGGGTTGCCCTCTCCAGATAATTCACCCCTCCACTTT; CDR3 protein: CASSLVAGLPSPDNSPLHF
D gene: -; J gene: TRBJ1-1; V gene: TRBV5-1; clone size: -; CDR3 DNA: TGCGCCAGCAGCTTGGAGGACAGTCGGCGACGGAACACTGAAGCTTTCTTT; CDR3 protein: CASSLEDSRRRNTEAFF